A single sample gave rise to the 14 T cell receptor beta chains below, sequenced in a study of beta chain features in type 1 diabetes. Isolated RNA was reverse transcribed in full, so expressed TCRB transcripts were sequenced. TCRdb's table, derived via immunoSEQ multiplex PCR, lists solely in-frame clones and lacks some. This table holds 160,000 or so clones, approximately 10% found once. Study-level findings and limits: Moderate yet significant TCRB CDR3 shortening was seen in Type 1 diabetes patients in all four CD4+ subsets.

The antigens these receptors bind are not known. The sample comprised central memory CD4+ T cells from blood. Receptors were obtained from a woman in her thirties with type 1 diabetes.

The table lists this clone with a few counts. One end of the junction varies from germline; a read error may be responsible. This chain joins TRBV7-9 and TRBJ2-7; 10 nucleotides match TRBD2. Germline V gene sequence: CDR1 SEHNR, CDR2 FQNEAQ (reference sequence). The CDR3 is 15 residues long. CDR3 protein: CASSLAGAVSYEQYF. CDR3 DNA: TGTGCCAGCAGCCTAGCGGGGGCCGTATCCTACGAGCAGTACTTC.

The CDR3: CASSPSWRGFYEQYF. DNA of the CDR3: TGTGCCAGCAGCCCATCCTGGCGGGGTTTCTACGAGCAGTACTTC. The V and J genes are TRBV11-2 and TRBJ2-7; weak D call: TRBD2 (6 bases). The CDR3 is made up of 15 amino acids. The V end was cut by 5 bases, the J end by 3 bases, with 17 bases between. CDR1 SGHAT and CDR2 FQNNGV come from the germline V gene. The full variable domain, in which reference TRBV11-2 and TRBJ2-7 provide the parts outside the CDR3, is EAGVAQSPRYKIIEKRQSVAFWCNPISGHATLYWYQQILGQGPKLLIQFQNNGVVDDSQLPKDRFSAERLKGVDSTLKIQPAKLEDSAVYLCASSPSWRGFYEQYFGPGTRLTVT.

This chain uses TRBV29-1 with TRBJ1-1; D is ambiguous. Trimming removed 0 bases at V and 1 base at J, with 12 bases between. CDR3 size: 15 residues. Germline CDR1 and CDR2: SQVTM and ANQGSEA. DNA of the CDR3: TGCAGCGTTGAAGATGATCGGAGGGCGAACACTGAAGCTTTCTTT. It yields the protein CSVEDDRRANTEAFF. Filled out from reference TRBV29-1 and TRBJ1-1, the complete variable domain reads SAVISQKPSRDICQRGTSLTIQCQVDSQVTMMFWYRQQPGQSLTLIATANQGSEATYESGFVIDKFPISRPNLTFSTLTVSNMSPEDSSIYLCSVEDDRRANTEAFFGQGTRLTVV.

This clone was recorded a few times. This sequence joins TRBV4-2 and TRBJ2-4; the D is unclear. The CDR3 consists of 16 residues. In germline, CDR1 is LGHNA, CDR2 YNFKEQ. Trimming took 0 bases from V and 0 from J, leaving 9 bases between them. The CDR3 sequence: CASSQDQALAKNIQYF. The CDR3 region has the DNA TGTGCCAGCAGCCAAGATCAAGCGTTAGCCAAAAACATTCAGTACTTC.

In this sample, this clone turned up a few times. The chain combines TRBV6-5 with TRBJ2-2, with TRBD2 identical over 8 bases. V dropped 0 bases and J dropped 7; count of bases not matched to a gene: 4. Germline V gene sequence: CDR1 MNHEY, CDR2 SVGAGI. The CDR3 covers 15 residues. CDR3 DNA sequence: TGTGCCAGCAGTTACTCTAGCGGGAAAGGCGGGGAGCTGTTTTTT. Translation: CASSYSSGKGGELFF.

This clone was seen a handful of times. The V gene is TRBV11-3, the J gene TRBJ2-6, with D perhaps matching TRBD1 (6 bases). Between the trimmed V and J ends, which lost 1 base and 8 bases, there was a span of 9 bases. The CDR3 extends over 14 amino acids. CDR1 and CDR2 from the germline V gene are SGHNT and YENEEA. DNA for the CDR3: TGTGCCAGCAGCTTAGCACAGGGAACCAACGTCCTGACTTTC. Translated, it gives CASSLAQGTNVLTF.

The V call is TRBV18, the J call TRBJ1-5; 10 nucleotides agree with TRBD1. Germline values: CDR1 KGHSH, CDR2 LQKENI. V shed 3 bases and J 7 bases; nucleotides not matched to a gene: 6. The CDR3 spans 15 residues. This CDR3 is CASSPWTGGEQPQHF. CDR3 bases: TGTGCCAGCTCACCGTGGACAGGGGGAGAACAGCCCCAGCATTTT.

The table lists this clone with a count of one. The chain joins TRBV27 to TRBJ2-1; TRBD1 aligns across 8 bases. This CDR3 region has 15 residues. CDR1 is MNHEY and CDR2 is SMNVEV in the germline V gene (reference sequence). The V segment lost 5 bases and the J segment 6 bases; nucleotides outside the gene matches: 9. DNA for the CDR3: TGTGCCAGCAGTCCGCGGACAGGGATGGGCAATGAGCAGTTCTTC. Amino acids: CASSPRTGMGNEQFF.

The table lists this clone with a few counts. The rearrangement links TRBV29-1 to TRBJ1-1; D may be TRBD1 (6 bases). V was pared by 3 bases and J by 10 bases, with 15 bases between. The V gene's germline CDR1 is SQVTM and CDR2 ANQGSEA. The CDR3 contains 12 residues. The DNA for the CDR3 is TGCAGCGTTGATAGGACAGTAGAGGTAGCTTTCTTT. It translates to CSVDRTVEVAFF.

This clone turned up a few times. The genes are TRBV18 and TRBJ2-2, with 12 nucleotides matching TRBD2. The germline V gene encodes CDR1 KGHSH and CDR2 LQKENI. The CDR3 runs to 18 residues. V shed 4 bases and J 6 bases; nucleotides not matched to a gene: 12. The CDR3 coding sequence is TGTGCCAGCTCACTCCTAGCGGGAGGGCCTACAAGCGCCGGGGAGCTGTTTTTT. Translating it yields CASSLLAGGPTSAGELFF.

This clone was detected ten times or more. This chain uses TRBV7-9 with TRBJ1-1, with TRBD1 matching 10 bases. CDR1 and CDR2 from the germline V gene are SEHNR and FQNEAQ (reference sequence). J gave up 5 bases and V 4 bases, and 4 bases lay outside the gene matches. The CDR3 length is 14 residues. This CDR3 reads CASSSTGGGTEAFF. The CDR3 nucleotides read TGTGCCAGCAGCTCGACAGGGGGCGGAACTGAAGCTTTCTTT. Complete variable domain (other parts from reference TRBV7-9 and TRBJ1-1): DTGVSQNPRHKITKRGQNVTFRCDPISEHNRLYWYRQTLGQGPEFLTYFQNEAQLEKSRLLSDRFSAERPKGSFSTLEIQRTEQGDSAMYLCASSSTGGGTEAFFGQGTRLTVV.

This rearrangement joins TRBV5-4 to TRBJ2-3; 8 bases line up with TRBD1. V lost 4 bases, J lost 3 bases, and 4 bases stayed unmatched. The CDR3 is 14 amino acids. Germline CDR1 is SGHNT and CDR2 is YYREEE (reference sequence). The CDR3 here is CASSPTGVTDTQYF. CDR3 bases: TGTGCCAGCAGCCCGACAGGGGTAACAGATACGCAGTATTTT. The full variable domain, in which reference TRBV5-4 and TRBJ2-3 provide the parts outside the CDR3, is ETGVTQSPTHLIKTRGQQVTLRCSSQSGHNTVSWYQQALGQGPQFIFQYYREEENGRGNFPPRFSGLQFPNYSSELNVNALELDDSALYLCASSPTGVTDTQYFGPGTRLTVL.

The J gene is TRBJ2-1, the V gene TRBV5-4; D is ambiguous. CDR1 and CDR2 (germline): SGHNT, YYREEE (reference sequence). CDR3 size: 17 residues. The germline V and J ends were trimmed by 0 bases and 3 bases, with 16 bases remaining between them. DNA of the CDR3: TGTGCCAGCAGCTTGGTTGGGCCCCTTAAAGTCTACAATGAGCAGTTCTTC. Translation gives CASSLVGPLKVYNEQFF.

This clone appeared a few times. The rearrangement links TRBV30 to TRBJ2-7, with D possibly being TRBD2 (5 bases). The CDR3 is made up of 15 amino acids. From germline, CDR1 is GTSNPN and CDR2 SVGIG (reference sequence). Trimming took 5 bases from V and 2 from J, leaving 19 bases between them. The CDR3 bases are TGTGCCTGGTCCTCCCCGTCGGGGAATGCCTACGAGCAGTACTTC. Residues: CAWSSPSGNAYEQYF.